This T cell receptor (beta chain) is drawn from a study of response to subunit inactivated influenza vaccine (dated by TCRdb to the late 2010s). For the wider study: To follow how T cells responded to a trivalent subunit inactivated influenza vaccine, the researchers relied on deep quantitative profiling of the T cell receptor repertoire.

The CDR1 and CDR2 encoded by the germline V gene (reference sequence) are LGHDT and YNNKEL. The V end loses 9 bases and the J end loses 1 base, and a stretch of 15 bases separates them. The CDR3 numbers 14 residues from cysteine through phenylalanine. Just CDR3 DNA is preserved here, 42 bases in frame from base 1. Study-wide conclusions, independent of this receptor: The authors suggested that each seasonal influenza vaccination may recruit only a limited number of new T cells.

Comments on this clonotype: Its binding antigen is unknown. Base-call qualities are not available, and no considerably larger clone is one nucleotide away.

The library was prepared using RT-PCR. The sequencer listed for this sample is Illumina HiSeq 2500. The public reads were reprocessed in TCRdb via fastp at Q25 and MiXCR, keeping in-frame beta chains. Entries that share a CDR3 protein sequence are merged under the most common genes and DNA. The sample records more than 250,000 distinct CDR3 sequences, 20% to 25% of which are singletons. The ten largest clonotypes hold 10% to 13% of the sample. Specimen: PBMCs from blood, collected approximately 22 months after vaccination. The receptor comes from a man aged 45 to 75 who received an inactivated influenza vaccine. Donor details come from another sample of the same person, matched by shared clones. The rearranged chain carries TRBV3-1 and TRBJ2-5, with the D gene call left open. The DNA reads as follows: TGTGCCAGTAAGGGTCTGGGCAGCCAAGAGACCCAGTACTTC. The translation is CASKGLGSQETQYF.